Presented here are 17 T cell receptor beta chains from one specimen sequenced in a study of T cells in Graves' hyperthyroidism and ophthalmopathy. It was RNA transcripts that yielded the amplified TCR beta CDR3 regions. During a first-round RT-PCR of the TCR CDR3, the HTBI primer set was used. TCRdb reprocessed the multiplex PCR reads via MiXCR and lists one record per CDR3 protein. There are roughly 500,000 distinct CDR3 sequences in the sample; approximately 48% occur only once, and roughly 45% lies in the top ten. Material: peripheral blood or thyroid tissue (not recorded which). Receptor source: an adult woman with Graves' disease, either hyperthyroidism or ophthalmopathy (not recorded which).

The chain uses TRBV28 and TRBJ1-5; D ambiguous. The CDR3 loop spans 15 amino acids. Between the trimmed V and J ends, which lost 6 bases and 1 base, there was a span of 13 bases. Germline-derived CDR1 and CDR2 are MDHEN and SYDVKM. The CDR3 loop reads CASSSGWGSNQPQHF. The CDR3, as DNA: TGTGCCAGCAGCAGCGGGTGGGGAAGCAATCAGCCCCAGCATTTT.

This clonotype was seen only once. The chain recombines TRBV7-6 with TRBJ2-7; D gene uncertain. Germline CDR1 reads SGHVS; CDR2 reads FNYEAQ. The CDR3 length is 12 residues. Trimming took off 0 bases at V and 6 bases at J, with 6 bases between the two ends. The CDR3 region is CASSLAEGEQYF. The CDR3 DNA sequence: TGTGCCAGCAGCTTAGCGGAAGGCGAGCAGTACTTC.

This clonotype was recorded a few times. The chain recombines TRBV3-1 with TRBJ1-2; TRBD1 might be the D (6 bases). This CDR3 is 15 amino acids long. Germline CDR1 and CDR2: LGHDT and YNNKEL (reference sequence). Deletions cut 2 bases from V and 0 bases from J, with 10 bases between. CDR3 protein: CASSQPDSTNYGYTF. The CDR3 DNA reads TGTGCCAGCAGCCAACCGGACAGCACTAACTATGGCTACACCTTC.

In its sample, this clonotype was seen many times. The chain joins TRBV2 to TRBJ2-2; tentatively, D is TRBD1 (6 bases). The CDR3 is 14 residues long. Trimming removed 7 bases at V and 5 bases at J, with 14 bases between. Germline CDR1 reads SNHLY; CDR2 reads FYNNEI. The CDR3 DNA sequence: TGTGCCAGCACCCCGGGACAACTAACCGGGGAGCTGTTTTTT. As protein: CASTPGQLTGELFF. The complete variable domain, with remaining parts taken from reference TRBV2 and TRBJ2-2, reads EPEVTQTPSHQVTQMGQEVILRCVPISNHLYFYWYRQILGQKVEFLVSFYNNEISEKSEIFDDQFSVERPDGSNFTLKIRSTKLEDSAMYFCASTPGQLTGELFFGEGSRLTVL.

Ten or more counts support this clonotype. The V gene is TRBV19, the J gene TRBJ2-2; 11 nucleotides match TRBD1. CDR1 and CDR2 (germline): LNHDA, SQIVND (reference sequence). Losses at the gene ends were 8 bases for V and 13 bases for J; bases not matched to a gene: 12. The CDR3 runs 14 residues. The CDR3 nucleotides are TGTGCCAGTTCCGTACTGGGACAGGGGGTAGGGCTGTTTTTT. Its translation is CASSVLGQGVGLFF.

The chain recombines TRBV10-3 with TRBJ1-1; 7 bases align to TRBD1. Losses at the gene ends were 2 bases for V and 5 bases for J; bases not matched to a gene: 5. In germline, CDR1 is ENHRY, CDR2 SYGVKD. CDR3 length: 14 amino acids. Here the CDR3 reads CAISEQAGGTEAFF. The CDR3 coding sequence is TGTGCCATCAGTGAGCAGGCAGGGGGAACTGAAGCTTTCTTT.

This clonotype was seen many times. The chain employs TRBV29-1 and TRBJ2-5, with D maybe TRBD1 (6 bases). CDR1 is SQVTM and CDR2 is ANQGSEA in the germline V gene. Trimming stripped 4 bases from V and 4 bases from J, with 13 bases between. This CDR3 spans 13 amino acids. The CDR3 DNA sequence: TGCAGCGTTGGGTTGACAGGCGGAGAGACCCAGTACTTC. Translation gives CSVGLTGGETQYF.

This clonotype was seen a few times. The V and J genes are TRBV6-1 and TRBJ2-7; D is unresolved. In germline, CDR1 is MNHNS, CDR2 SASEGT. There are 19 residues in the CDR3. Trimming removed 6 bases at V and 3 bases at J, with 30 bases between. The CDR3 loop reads CASSPPQIARAARSYEQYF. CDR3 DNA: TGTGCCAGCAGCCCCCCTCAGATCGCCCGGGCGGCTAGGAGCTACGAGCAGTACTTC.

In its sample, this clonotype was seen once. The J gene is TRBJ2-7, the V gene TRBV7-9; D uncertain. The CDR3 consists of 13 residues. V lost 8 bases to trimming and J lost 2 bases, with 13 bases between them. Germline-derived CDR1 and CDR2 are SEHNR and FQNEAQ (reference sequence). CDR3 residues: CASLGRPTYEQYF. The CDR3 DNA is TGTGCCAGCCTCGGACGGCCGACCTACGAGCAGTACTTC.

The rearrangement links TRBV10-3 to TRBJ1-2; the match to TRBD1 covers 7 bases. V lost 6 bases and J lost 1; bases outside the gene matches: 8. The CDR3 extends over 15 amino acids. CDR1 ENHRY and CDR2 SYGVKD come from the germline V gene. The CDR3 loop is CAIRGRDSYNYGYTF. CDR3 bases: TGTGCCATCAGGGGCCGGGACAGCTATAACTATGGCTACACCTTC.

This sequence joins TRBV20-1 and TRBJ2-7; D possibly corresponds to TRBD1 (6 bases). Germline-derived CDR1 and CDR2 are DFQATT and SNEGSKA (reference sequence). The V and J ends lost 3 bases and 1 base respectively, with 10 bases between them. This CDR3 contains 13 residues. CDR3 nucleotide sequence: TGCAGTGCTAGGGACAGCATTTCCTACGAGCAGTACTTC. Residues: CSARDSISYEQYF.

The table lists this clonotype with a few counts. The CDR3: CASRPGLAGGIFYEQYF. The CDR3 DNA reads as TGTGCCAGCAGGCCCGGACTAGCGGGAGGTATCTTCTACGAGCAGTACTTC. This rearrangement joins TRBV6-2 or TRBV6-3 to TRBJ2-7; the match to TRBD2 covers 14 bases. The CDR3 loop spans 17 amino acids. CDR1 is MNHEY and CDR2 is SVGEGT in the germline V gene. Germline trimming cut 6 bases from V and 3 bases from J; bases unmatched to any gene: 10.

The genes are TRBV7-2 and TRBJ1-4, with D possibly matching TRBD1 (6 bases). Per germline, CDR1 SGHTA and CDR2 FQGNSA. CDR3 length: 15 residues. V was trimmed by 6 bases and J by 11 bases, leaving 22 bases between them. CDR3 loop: CASSWTGGGLGKLFF. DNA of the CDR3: TGTGCCAGCAGTTGGACGGGGGGCGGCCTTGGGAAACTGTTTTTT. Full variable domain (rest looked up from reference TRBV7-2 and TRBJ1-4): GAGVSQSPSNKVTEKGKDVELRCDPISGHTALYWYRQSLGQGLEFLIYFQGNSAPDKSGLPSDRFSAERTGGSVSTLTIQRTQQEDSAVYLCASSWTGGGLGKLFFGSGTQLSVL.

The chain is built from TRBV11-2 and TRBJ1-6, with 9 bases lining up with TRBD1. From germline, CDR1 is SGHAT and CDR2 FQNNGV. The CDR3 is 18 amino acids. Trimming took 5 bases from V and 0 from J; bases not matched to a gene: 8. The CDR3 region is CASSPAAGQGSYNSPLHF. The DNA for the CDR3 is TGTGCCAGCAGCCCCGCTGCGGGACAGGGCTCCTATAATTCACCCCTCCACTTT.

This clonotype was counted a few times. The CDR3: CASSFGLQDGYGYTF. As DNA, the CDR3 is TGTGCCAGCAGCTTTGGGCTCCAGGACGGCTATGGCTACACCTTC. The V call is TRBV13, the J call TRBJ1-2; D is ambiguous. V was shortened by 3 bases and J by 4 bases, with 15 bases between the two germline ends. The CDR3 extends over 15 amino acids. Germline CDR1 reads PRHDT; CDR2 reads FYEKMQ (reference sequence).

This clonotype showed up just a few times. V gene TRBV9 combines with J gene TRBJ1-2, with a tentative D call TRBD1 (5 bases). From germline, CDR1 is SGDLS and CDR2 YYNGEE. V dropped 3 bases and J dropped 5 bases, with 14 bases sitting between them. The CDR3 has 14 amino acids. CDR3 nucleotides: TGTGCCAGCAGCGAGGACGGGGGTAGATATGGCTACACCTTC. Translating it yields CASSEDGGRYGYTF. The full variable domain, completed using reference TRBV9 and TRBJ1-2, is DSGVTQTPKHLITATGQRVTLRCSPRSGDLSVYWYQQSLDQGLQFLIQYYNGEERAKGNILERFSAQQFPDLHSELNLSSLELGDSALYFCASSEDGGRYGYTFGSGTRLTVV.

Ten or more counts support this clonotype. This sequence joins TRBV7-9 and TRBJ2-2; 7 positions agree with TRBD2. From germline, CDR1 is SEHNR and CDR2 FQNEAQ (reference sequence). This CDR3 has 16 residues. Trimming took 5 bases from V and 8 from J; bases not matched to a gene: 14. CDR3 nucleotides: TGTGCCAGCAGCAAATTCGCGGGAGTTGTAACGGGGGAGCTGTTTTTT. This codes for CASSKFAGVVTGELFF.